This T cell receptor (beta chain) was sequenced for a study of CD8+CD57+ T cells in acquired aplastic anemia. For CDR3 and TCR beta VDJ profiling, genomic DNA was the template used. MiXCR, applied by TCRdb to the reads, yields one record per CDR3 protein. The data show about 190,000 distinct CDR3 sequences, under 70% seen once. Specimen: sorted CD4+, CD8+, or CD8+CD57+ T cells (not recorded which) from PBMCs. This clonotype was sampled from a human donor with severe aplastic anemia or a healthy control (not recorded which).

As DNA, the CDR3 is TGTGCCTCGGGGGGTAATGAGCAGTTCTTC. Its protein is CASGGNEQFF. V and J are TRBV7-8 and TRBJ2-1; 7 bases fit TRBD2. The CDR3 consists of 10 residues. V lost 11 bases and J lost 7; bases outside the gene matches: 2. Germline-derived CDR1 and CDR2 are SGHVS and FQNEAQ.